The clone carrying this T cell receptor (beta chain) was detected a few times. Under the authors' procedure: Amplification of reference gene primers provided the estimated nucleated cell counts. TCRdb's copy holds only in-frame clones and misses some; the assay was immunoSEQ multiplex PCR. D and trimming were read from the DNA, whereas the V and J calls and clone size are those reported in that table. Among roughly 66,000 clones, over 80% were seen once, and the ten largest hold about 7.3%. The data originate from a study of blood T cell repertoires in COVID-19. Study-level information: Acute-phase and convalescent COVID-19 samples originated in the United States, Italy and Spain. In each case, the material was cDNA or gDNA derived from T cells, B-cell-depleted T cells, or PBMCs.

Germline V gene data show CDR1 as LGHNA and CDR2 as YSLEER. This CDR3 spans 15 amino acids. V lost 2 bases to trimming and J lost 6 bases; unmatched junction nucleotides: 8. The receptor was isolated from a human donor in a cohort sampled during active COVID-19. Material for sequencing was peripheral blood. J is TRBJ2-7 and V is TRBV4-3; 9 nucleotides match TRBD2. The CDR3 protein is CASSQSWTSEAEQYF. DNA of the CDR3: TGCGCCAGCAGCCAATCCTGGACTAGCGAGGCCGAGCAGTACTTC.